This TCR beta chain is from a study of CD8 T cells in Susac syndrome. With 0 bases removed from V and 6 bases from J, the gap between germline ends came to 6 bases. The length of the CDR3 is 12 residues. Germline values: CDR1 LGHNT, CDR2 FRNRAP. Negative isolation was applied to CD8+ and CD4+ T cells, and FACS enrichment was applied to TEMRA cells. Random hexamers served to reverse transcribe roughly 0.45 to 1 ug RNA. TCRdb independently ran MiXCR on the immunoSEQ multiplex PCR reads; one entry per CDR3 protein. The sample yields approximately 270,000 distinct CDR3 sequences, 85% to 95% seen once. Specimen: CD4+ T cells from PBMCs. This clonotype was obtained from a human donor with multiple sclerosis. The V gene is TRBV12-5, the J gene TRBJ2-7, with D unclear. CDR3 nucleotide sequence: TGTGCTAGTGGTTTGGTACAAGGCGAGCAGTACTTC. It yields the protein CASGLVQGEQYF.